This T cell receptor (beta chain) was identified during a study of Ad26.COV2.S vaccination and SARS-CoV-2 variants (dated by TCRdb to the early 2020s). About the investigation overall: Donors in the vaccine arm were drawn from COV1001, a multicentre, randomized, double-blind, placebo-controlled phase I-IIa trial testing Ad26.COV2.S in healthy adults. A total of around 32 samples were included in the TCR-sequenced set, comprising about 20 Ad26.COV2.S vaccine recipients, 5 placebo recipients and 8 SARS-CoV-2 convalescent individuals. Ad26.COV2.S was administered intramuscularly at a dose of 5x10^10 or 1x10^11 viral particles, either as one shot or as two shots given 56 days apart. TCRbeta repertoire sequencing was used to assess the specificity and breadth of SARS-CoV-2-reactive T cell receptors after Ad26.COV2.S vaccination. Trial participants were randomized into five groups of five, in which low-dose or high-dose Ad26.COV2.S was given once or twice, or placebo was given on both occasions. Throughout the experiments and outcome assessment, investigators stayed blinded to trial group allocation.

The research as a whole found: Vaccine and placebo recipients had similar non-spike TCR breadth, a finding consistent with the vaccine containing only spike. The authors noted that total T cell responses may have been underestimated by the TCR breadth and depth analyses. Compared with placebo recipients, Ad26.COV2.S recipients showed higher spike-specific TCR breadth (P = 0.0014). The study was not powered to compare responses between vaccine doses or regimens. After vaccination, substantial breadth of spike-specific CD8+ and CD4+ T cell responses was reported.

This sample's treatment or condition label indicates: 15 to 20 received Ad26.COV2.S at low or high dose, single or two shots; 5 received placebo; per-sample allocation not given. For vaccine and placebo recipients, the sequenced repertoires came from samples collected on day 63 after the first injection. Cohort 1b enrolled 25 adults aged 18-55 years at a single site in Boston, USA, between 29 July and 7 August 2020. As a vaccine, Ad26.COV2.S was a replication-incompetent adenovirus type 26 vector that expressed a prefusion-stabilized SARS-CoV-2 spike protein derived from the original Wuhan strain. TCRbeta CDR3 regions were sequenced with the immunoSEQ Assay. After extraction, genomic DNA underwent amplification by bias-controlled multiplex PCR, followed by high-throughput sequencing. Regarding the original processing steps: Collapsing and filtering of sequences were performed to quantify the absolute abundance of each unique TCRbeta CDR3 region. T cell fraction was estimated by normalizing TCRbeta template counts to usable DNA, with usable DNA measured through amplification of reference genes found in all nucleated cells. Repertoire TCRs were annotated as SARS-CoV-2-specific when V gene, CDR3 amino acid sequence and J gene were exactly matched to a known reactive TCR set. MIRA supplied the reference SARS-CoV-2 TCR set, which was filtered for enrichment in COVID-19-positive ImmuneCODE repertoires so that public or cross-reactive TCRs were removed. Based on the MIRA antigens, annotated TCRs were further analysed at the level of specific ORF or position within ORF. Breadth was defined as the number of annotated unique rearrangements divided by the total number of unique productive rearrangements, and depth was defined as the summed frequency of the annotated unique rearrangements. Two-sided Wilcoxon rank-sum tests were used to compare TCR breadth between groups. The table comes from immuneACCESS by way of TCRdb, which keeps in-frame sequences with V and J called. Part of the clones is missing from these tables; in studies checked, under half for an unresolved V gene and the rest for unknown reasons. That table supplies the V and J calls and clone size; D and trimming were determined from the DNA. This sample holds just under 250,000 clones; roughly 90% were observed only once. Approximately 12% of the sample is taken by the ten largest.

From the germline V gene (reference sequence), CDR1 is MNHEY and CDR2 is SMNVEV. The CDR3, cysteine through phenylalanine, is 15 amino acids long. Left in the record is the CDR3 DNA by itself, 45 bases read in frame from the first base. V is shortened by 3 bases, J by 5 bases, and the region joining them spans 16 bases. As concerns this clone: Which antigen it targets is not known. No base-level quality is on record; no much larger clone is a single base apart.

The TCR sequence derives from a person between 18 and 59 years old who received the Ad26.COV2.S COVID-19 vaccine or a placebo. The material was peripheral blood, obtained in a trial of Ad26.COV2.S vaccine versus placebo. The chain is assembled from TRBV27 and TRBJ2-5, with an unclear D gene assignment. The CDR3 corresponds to CASSFLSAGPETQYF. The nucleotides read TGTGCCAGCAGTTTTCTCTCCGCCGGTCCCGAGACCCAGTACTTC.